A single TCR beta chain is shown here with its context. This sample was taken from a study of CD8+CD57+ T cells in acquired aplastic anemia. There are 20 residues in the CDR3. Germline values: CDR1 ENHRY, CDR2 SYGVKD. Trimming left V 0 bases short and J 2 bases short, with 20 bases between. Profiling of TCR beta VDJ combinations and CDR3 sequences used genomic DNA as template. TCRdb analysed the reads with MiXCR anew, one entry per CDR3 protein. The data show fewer than 200,000 distinct CDR3 sequences, about three fifths seen once. Specimen: sorted CD4+, CD8+, or CD8+CD57+ T cells (not recorded which) from PBMCs. The chain is built from TRBV10-3 and TRBJ1-6, with D possibly matching TRBD1 (5 bases). This sequence was found in a human donor in good health. CDR3 amino acids: CAISESLSGSTLTYNSPLHF. The CDR3 DNA follows: TGTGCCATCAGTGAGTCCTTGTCAGGGTCTACGTTGACCTATAATTCACCCCTCCACTTT.